Below, one T cell receptor (beta chain) is given with its context. The repertoire was sequenced with immunoSEQ multiplex PCR; TCRdb's copy has only in-frame clones and lacks some. The sample lists 200,000 to 300,000 clones, about 86% occurring once. This sample is part of a study of blood T cell repertoires in COVID-19. Trimming left V 4 bases short and J 1 base short, with 11 bases between. The CDR3 spans 14 residues. CDR1 is LGHDT and CDR2 is YNNKEL in the germline V gene (reference sequence). The V gene is TRBV3-1 (or the pseudogene TRBV3-2), the J gene TRBJ2-7; TRBD1 might be the D (5 bases). The receptor was derived from a man aged 80 or over with acute or convalescent COVID-19. The source material was peripheral blood. CDR3 amino acids: CASSPRQRSYEQYF. DNA of the CDR3: TGTGCCAGCAGCCCCAGACAGCGATCCTACGAGCAGTACTTC.